A selection of T cell receptor beta chains follows, all from one sample in a study of beta chain features in type 1 diabetes. Produced via immunoSEQ multiplex PCR; TCRdb's table is partial and in-frame only. Of 140,000 or so clones listed, approximately 13% are singletons. Sequencing used central memory CD4+ T cells from blood. These receptors came from a man between 18 and 35 years old with type 1 diabetes. Both conserved end residues are part of each CDR3. Fields, in order: J gene, clone size, V gene, D gene, CDR3 DNA, CDR3 protein. The D gene is left open where the match is weak. A row's size may be missing; if present it is once, few, many or a size class.

>TRBJ2-1|-|TRBV11-2|TRBD1
TGTGCCAGCAGGGTGGACAGGGACAATGAGCAGTTCTTC
CASRVDRDNEQFF
>TRBJ2-1|-|TRBV7-8|-
TGTGCCAGCAGCCCCGACAGGAGCTCCTACAATGAGCAGTTCTTC
CASSPDRSSYNEQFF
>TRBJ1-3|few|TRBV7-9|-
TGTGCCCCCAACTCGGGGGCTGGAAACACCATATATTTT
CAPNSGAGNTIYF
>TRBJ1-1|-|TRBV7-9|-
TGTGCCAGCAGCTTGGGCCGGTTTCGGATGACTGAAGCTTTCTTT
CASSLGRFRMTEAFF
>TRBJ2-7|few|TRBV28|-
TGTGCCAGCAGTTTAGGGCTAGAGGCCTACGAGCAGTACTTC
CASSLGLEAYEQYF
>TRBJ2-1|-|TRBV5-1|-
TGCGCCAGCAAAAGGACGGGTGACAATGAGCAGTTCTTC
CASKRTGDNEQFF
>TRBJ2-7|many|TRBV30|-
TGTGCCTGGAGTGTACCGGGCATCTCCTACGAGCAGTACTTC
CAWSVPGISYEQYF
>TRBJ1-1|-|TRBV28|-
TGTGCCAGCCGTAGGGCAGGCGTCAACACTGAAGCTTTCTTT
CASRRAGVNTEAFF
>TRBJ2-7|few|TRBV30|TRBD1
TGTGCCTGGAGTCCCAGACAGGGTGGGCAGTACTTC
CAWSPRQGGQYF
>TRBJ2-1|-|TRBV30|-
TGTGCCTGGACCGTGCGGTACAATGAGCAGTTCTTC
CAWTVRYNEQFF
>TRBJ2-3|few|TRBV19|TRBD2
TGTGCCAGTAGTATCGGCCTAGCGGGGGGTAGCACAGATACGCAGTATTTT
CASSIGLAGGSTDTQYF
>TRBJ2-1|few|TRBV5-1|-
TGCGCCAGCAGCCAACTCACCTCGACCTATGGGTACAATGAGCAGTTCTTC
CASSQLTSTYGYNEQFF
>TRBJ2-7|few|TRBV6-6|TRBD1
TGTGCCAGCAGTTACGGGACAGGGCCCAACGAGCAGTACTTC
CASSYGTGPNEQYF
>TRBJ2-5|few|TRBV6-1|-
TGTGCCAGCAGTCGCGGGGAGACCGTGGAGACCCAGTACTTC
CASSRGETVETQYF
>TRBJ2-7|-|TRBV27|-
TGTGCCAGCAGTTCATGGGGGCCACCCTCCTACGAGCAGTACTTC
CASSSWGPPSYEQYF
>TRBJ2-5|-|TRBV5-1|TRBD1
TGCGCCAGCAGCTTCGAGACAGGGGGCAAGACCCAGTACTTC
CASSFETGGKTQYF
>TRBJ2-5|few|TRBV5-1|-
TGCGCCAGCAGCTTGGGTTCTTTTGGATTGCAAGAGACCCAGTACTTC
CASSLGSFGLQETQYF
>TRBJ2-2|few|TRBV7-3|-
TGTGCCAGCAGCTCCGACACCGGGGAGCTGTTTTTT
CASSSDTGELFF